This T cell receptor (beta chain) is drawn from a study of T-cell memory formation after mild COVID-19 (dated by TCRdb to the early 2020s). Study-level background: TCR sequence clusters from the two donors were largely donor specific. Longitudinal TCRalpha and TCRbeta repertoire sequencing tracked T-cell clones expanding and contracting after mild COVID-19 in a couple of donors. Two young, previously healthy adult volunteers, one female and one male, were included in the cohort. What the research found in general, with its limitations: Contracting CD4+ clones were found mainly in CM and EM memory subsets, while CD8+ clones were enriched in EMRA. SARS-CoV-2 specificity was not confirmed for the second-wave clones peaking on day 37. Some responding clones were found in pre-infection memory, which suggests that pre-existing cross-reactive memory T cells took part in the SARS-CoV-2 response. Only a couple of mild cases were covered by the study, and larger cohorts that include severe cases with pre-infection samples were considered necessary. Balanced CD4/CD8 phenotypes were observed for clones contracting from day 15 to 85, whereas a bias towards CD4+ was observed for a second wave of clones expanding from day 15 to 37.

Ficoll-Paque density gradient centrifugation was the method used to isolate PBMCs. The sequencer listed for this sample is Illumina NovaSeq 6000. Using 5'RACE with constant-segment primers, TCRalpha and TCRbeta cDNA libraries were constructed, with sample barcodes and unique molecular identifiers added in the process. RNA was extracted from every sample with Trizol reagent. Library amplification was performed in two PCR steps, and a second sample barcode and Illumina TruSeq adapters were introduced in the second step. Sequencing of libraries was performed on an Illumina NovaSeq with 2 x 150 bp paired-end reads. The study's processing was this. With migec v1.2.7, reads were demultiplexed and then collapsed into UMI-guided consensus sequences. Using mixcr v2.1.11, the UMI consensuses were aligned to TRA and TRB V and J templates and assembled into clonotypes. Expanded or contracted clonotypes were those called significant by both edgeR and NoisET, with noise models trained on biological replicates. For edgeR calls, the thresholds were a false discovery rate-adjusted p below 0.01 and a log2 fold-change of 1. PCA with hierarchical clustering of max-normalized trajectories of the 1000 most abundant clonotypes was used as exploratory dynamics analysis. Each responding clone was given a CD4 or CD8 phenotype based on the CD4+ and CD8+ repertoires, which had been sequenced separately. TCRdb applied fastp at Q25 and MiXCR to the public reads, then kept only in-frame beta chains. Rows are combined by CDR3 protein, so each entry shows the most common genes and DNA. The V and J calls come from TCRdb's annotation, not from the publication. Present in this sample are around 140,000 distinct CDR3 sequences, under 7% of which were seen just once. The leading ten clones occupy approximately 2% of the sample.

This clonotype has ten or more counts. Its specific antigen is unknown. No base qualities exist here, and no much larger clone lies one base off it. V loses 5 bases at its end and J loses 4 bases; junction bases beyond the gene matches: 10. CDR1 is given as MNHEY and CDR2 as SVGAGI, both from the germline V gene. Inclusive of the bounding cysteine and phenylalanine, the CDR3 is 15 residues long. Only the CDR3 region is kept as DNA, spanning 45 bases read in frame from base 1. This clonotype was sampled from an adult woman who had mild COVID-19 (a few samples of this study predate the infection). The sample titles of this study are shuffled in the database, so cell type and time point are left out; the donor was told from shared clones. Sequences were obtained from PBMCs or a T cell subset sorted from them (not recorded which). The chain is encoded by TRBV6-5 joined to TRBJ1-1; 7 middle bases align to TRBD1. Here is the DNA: TGTGCCAGCAGTGGCGATTCTTCAGGGGGCACTGAAGCTTTCTTT. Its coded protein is CASSGDSSGGTEAFF.